The present TCR beta chain was sequenced within a study of blood T cell repertoires in COVID-19. Study as a whole: Collection of acute and convalescent COVID-19 samples took place in the United States, Italy and Spain. In each case, the material was cDNA or gDNA derived from T cells, B-cell-depleted T cells, or PBMCs.

Germline V gene lookup returns CDR1 MNHEY and CDR2 SVGEGT. The germline V and J ends were trimmed by 2 bases and 4 bases, with 8 bases remaining between them. CDR3 length equals 13 residues. Per the authors' pipeline: Cell counts per sample came from amplifying reference gene primers. The data were produced by immunoSEQ multiplex PCR, yet TCRdb's version contains in-frame clones alone and is incomplete. From that table come the V and J calls and clone size; the DNA was used to work out D and trimming. The sample yields 95,000 to 150,000 clones, roughly 84% seen once. The receptor's source is a man aged 55 to 70 with acute or convalescent COVID-19. The sequenced material came from peripheral blood. The chain combines TRBV6-2 or TRBV6-3 with TRBJ1-2; the D is unclear. The DNA for the CDR3 is TGTGCCAGCAGTTACAGCGGTGGCTATGGCTACACCTTC. Translating it yields CASSYSGGYGYTF.